These 19 T cell receptor beta chains were all obtained from the same sample, sequenced in a study of T cell responses to AZD1222 COVID-19 vaccine. Only in-frame clones appear in the TCRdb table, and some are missing; sequencing was by immunoSEQ multiplex PCR. The sample has 85,000 to 90,000 clones; more than 90% are singletons. The specimen was peripheral blood, collected on day 0 of AZD1222 vaccination. These receptors originate from an adult in good health.

This chain links TRBV6-5 with TRBJ2-7; D perhaps matches TRBD2 (7 bases). Germline V lookup: CDR1 MNHEY, CDR2 SVGAGI. V shed 6 bases and J shed 0 bases, with 9 bases lying between them. The CDR3 extends over 13 amino acids. CDR3 sequence (DNA): TGTGCCAGCAGGGCGGGGGCCTCCTACGAGCAGTACTTC. Its translation is CASRAGASYEQYF.

The chain combines TRBV11-2 with TRBJ2-7; D remains ambiguous. Trimming shortened V by 1 base and J by 0 bases, and 7 bases separated the two germline ends. CDR1 SGHAT and CDR2 FQNNGV come from the germline V gene. CDR3 length equals 14 residues. CDR3 sequence (DNA): TGTGCCAGCAGCTTAGCGGGTAGCTCCTACGAGCAGTACTTC. Protein product: CASSLAGSSYEQYF. Using reference TRBV11-2 and TRBJ2-7 for the parts outside the CDR3, the full variable domain is EAGVAQSPRYKIIEKRQSVAFWCNPISGHATLYWYQQILGQGPKLLIQFQNNGVVDDSQLPKDRFSAERLKGVDSTLKIQPAKLEDSAVYLCASSLAGSSYEQYFGPGTRLTVT.

This chain joins TRBV3-1 (or the pseudogene TRBV3-2) and TRBJ1-1, with D hard to call. This CDR3 spans 14 amino acids. The V end was cut by 4 bases, the J end by 4 bases, with 13 bases between. CDR1 and CDR2 (germline): LGHDT, YNNKEL (reference sequence). The CDR3 region has the DNA TGTGCCAGCAGCCGAAGTGGGGTCGGCACTGAAGCTTTCTTT. Amino acid sequence: CASSRSGVGTEAFF.

V and J are TRBV29-1 and TRBJ1-2; D gene unclear. The CDR3 extends over 11 amino acids. Trimming removed 0 bases at V and 1 base at J, with 0 bases between. Germline V gene data show CDR1 as SQVTM and CDR2 as ANQGSEA. This CDR3 is CSVEDNYGYTF. The CDR3, as DNA: TGCAGCGTTGAAGATAACTATGGCTACACCTTC.

This clone was recorded only once. The rearrangement joins TRBV19 to TRBJ1-6; unclear D gene. CDR3 length: 16 residues. V lost 7 bases, J lost 0 bases, and 13 bases lay in between. Germline CDR1 is LNHDA and CDR2 is SQIVND (reference sequence). The CDR3 bases are TGTGCCAGTACCGCCGGAACGAGCTCCTATAATTCACCCCTCCACTTT. It translates to CASTAGTSSYNSPLHF.

The rearrangement links TRBV6-5 to TRBJ1-1; no definite D call. CDR3 size: 13 residues. CDR1 is MNHEY and CDR2 is SVGAGI in the germline V gene. V was cut by 6 bases and J by 0 bases, with 8 bases left in between. Written as DNA, the CDR3 is TGTGCCAGCAGAAAACTGATGAACACTGAAGCTTTCTTT. Translating it yields CASRKLMNTEAFF.

CDR3 DNA sequence: TGTGCCAGCAGTTTTAGCGGAGTAGGGGCAGGGGGCGACACTGAAGCTTTCTTT. Translated, it gives CASSFSGVGAGGDTEAFF. The gene calls are TRBV27 and TRBJ1-1; 8 nucleotides match TRBD1. The CDR3 loop spans 18 amino acids. The germline V gene encodes CDR1 MNHEY and CDR2 SMNVEV (reference sequence). V lost 3 bases, J lost 3 bases, and 15 bases stayed unmatched.

The V gene is TRBV6-5, the J gene TRBJ2-7; 9 bases are a match to TRBD1. This CDR3 region has 13 residues. The ends lost 6 bases at V and 6 bases at J; junction bases unmatched: 6. Germline CDR1 is MNHEY and CDR2 is SVGAGI. The CDR3 region has the DNA TGTGCCAGCAGGAATACAGGGGGCCGCGAGCAGTACTTC. The encoded protein is CASRNTGGREQYF.

The chain is built from TRBV4-2 and TRBJ2-2; D may be TRBD2 (6 bases). V gave up 1 base and J gave up 6 bases, with 15 bases separating them. CDR1 and CDR2 (germline): LGHNA, YNFKEQ. The CDR3 runs to 16 residues. CDR3 in amino acids: CASSQVVSGESGELFF. The CDR3 DNA reads as TGTGCCAGCAGCCAAGTGGTATCGGGGGAGTCCGGGGAGCTGTTTTTT.

This clone was detected once. The genes are TRBV5-1 and TRBJ1-2, with D possibly matching TRBD1 (6 bases). Germline CDR1 and CDR2: SGHRS and YFSETQ. This CDR3 region has 16 residues. V was shortened by 5 bases and J by 4 bases, with 21 bases between the two germline ends. CDR3 residues: CASSGGLSPVAYGYTF. CDR3 DNA sequence: TGCGCCAGCAGTGGGGGGCTTAGTCCGGTCGCCTATGGCTACACCTTC.

The chain joins TRBV27 to TRBJ2-7; the match to TRBD2 covers 11 bases. V shed 5 bases and J 4 bases; nucleotides not matched to a gene: 4. Germline CDR1 reads MNHEY; CDR2 reads SMNVEV (reference sequence). The CDR3 runs 14 residues. CDR3 amino acids: CASSRGTSGYEQYF. CDR3 in DNA: TGTGCCAGCAGTCGGGGGACTAGCGGATACGAGCAGTACTTC.

V gene TRBV5-1 combines with J gene TRBJ1-4; 7 bases align to TRBD1. The junction had 6 bases not matched to a gene; V was cut back by 4 bases and J by 0 bases. The germline V gene encodes CDR1 SGHRS and CDR2 YFSETQ. CDR3 length: 16 residues. Here the CDR3 reads CASSLGTAPTNEKLFF. For the CDR3, the DNA is TGCGCCAGCAGCCTAGGGACAGCCCCAACTAATGAAAAACTGTTTTTT.

V gene TRBV19 combines with J gene TRBJ1-2; tentatively, D is TRBD1 (5 bases). The V end lost 2 bases, the J end lost 1 base, and 11 bases lay between the germline ends. Per the germline V gene, CDR1 is LNHDA and CDR2 is SQIVND (reference sequence). The CDR3 is 15 residues long. CDR3 nucleotide sequence: TGTGCCAGTAGTATAAAAACAGGTGGTAACTATGGCTACACCTTC. It specifies CASSIKTGGNYGYTF.

The chain uses TRBV19 and TRBJ1-1; D possibly corresponds to TRBD1 (5 bases). The CDR3 loop spans 16 amino acids. The germline V gene encodes CDR1 LNHDA and CDR2 SQIVND (reference sequence). V lost 0 bases to trimming and J lost 0 bases, with 11 bases between them. CDR3 sequence reads: CASSIDRGRLNTEAFF. The DNA of the CDR3 is TGTGCCAGTAGTATAGATCGGGGCAGGCTGAACACTGAAGCTTTCTTT.

The V and J genes are TRBV21-1 and TRBJ2-1; TRBD2, the table's D call, was not compared with the DNA. TRBV21-1 is tagged as a pseudogene. The CDR3 runs 16 residues. In DNA form, the CDR3 reads TGTGCCAGCAGCAAAGGGTCTAGCGGGCGAGGCAATGAGCAGTTCTTC. Amino acid sequence: CASSKGSSGRGNEQFF.

V is TRBV7-2 and J is TRBJ2-3; 8 bases fit TRBD2. Germline assignment: CDR1 SGHTA and CDR2 FQGNSA. The CDR3 covers 16 residues. Trimming cost V 2 bases and J 2 bases; bases outside gene matches: 6. CDR3: CASSLHLAGNTDTQYF. In DNA form, the CDR3 reads TGTGCCAGCAGCTTACATCTAGCGGGTAACACAGATACGCAGTATTTT.

The chain links TRBV6-4 to TRBJ2-1, with D perhaps being TRBD1 or TRBD2 (5 bases each). V was pared by 0 bases and J by 4 bases, with 13 bases between. The germline V gene has CDR1 MRHNA and CDR2 SNTAGT. There are 16 residues in the CDR3. The CDR3 nucleotides read TGTGCCAGCAGTGACTCTGGGGGACGGGTATACAATGAGCAGTTCTTC. It is translated as CASSDSGGRVYNEQFF.

The chain links TRBV27 to TRBJ1-5, with D unresolved. The CDR3 runs to 15 residues. Trimming cost V 4 bases and J 1 base, with 11 bases left between them. CDR1 and CDR2 from the germline V gene are MNHEY and SMNVEV (reference sequence). CDR3 in amino acids: CASSWKGESNQPQHF. CDR3 coding DNA: TGTGCCAGCAGTTGGAAGGGAGAGAGCAATCAGCCCCAGCATTTT.

This clone was observed a single time. The chain couples TRBV19 to TRBJ1-5; 7 bases are shared with TRBD1. Germline V gives CDR1 LNHDA, CDR2 SQIVND (reference sequence). J gave up 3 bases and V 4 bases, and 3 bases lay outside the gene matches. The CDR3 sequence is 14 residues long. CDR3 in amino acids: CASSTTGDNQPQHF. The CDR3 nucleotides read TGTGCCAGTAGTACAACAGGGGACAATCAGCCCCAGCATTTT.